The present TCR beta chain was sequenced within a study of shared clonotypes between healthy human individuals. Study summary: Serving as donors were a couple of women and three men, whose ages spanned 18 to 49. Broader study findings: Sequencing depth was expected to influence donor clonotype sharing. The four-donor shared clonotypes exceeded non-shared clonotypes in generation probability, with non-shared ones scoring lower.

In the original processing: ImmunoSEQ supplied junction-only sequences lacking quality scores, so filtering was different. Produced via immunoSEQ multiplex PCR; TCRdb's table is partial and in-frame only. That table furnishes V, J and clone size, whereas the DNA furnished D and trimming. This table holds 550,000 to 800,000 clones, around two thirds found once. Concerning this clone itself: Its antigen remains unknown.

The CDR3 is 16 amino acids. V lost 2 bases, J lost 3 bases, and 4 bases stayed unmatched. CDR1 is MDHEN, CDR2 SYDVKM, per germline. This sequence was found in a young woman in good health. Sequences were obtained from memory CD4+ T cells sorted from blood. The subset: CD45RA-negative fraction. The chain employs TRBV28 and TRBJ2-1; 10 bases are shared with TRBD1. The CDR3 sequence: CASSLTTGGRYNEQFF. CDR3 bases: TGTGCCAGCAGTTTAACGACAGGGGGCCGCTACAATGAGCAGTTCTTC.